These 9 T cell receptor beta chains came from one sample sequenced in a study of blood T cells in healthy people across ages (dated by TCRdb to about 2015). The library was obtained by 5' RACE. Instrument used: Illumina HiSeq 2500. A second PCR of roughly 7 to 11 cycles was performed with a sample-barcoded 5' primer and a J-beta primer mix. The public reads were quality trimmed at Q25 with fastp and then assembled into clones with MiXCR by TCRdb, keeping productive beta chains. Here each entry gathers all rows of one CDR3 protein and keeps the most common genes and DNA. The sample table lists approximately 850,000 distinct CDR3 sequences, around two fifths of them with a count of one. Of the sample, around 21% is held by the ten largest clones. Material for sequencing was blood. These receptors originate from a man aged 55 to 69 in good health.

This clonotype was detected only a few times. The chain's CDR3 is CASSQDRVSGYTF. CDR3 coding DNA: TGCGCCAGCAGCCAAGACCGGGTTAGTGGCTACACCTTC. The chain employs TRBV4-1 and TRBJ1-2; D not resolved. CDR1 is MGHRA, CDR2 YSYEKL, per germline. The V and J ends lost 0 bases and 7 bases respectively, with 9 bases between them. The CDR3 runs 13 residues.

The gene calls are TRBV27 and TRBJ2-1; the D call may be TRBD1 or TRBD2 (6 bases each). The CDR3 is made up of 15 amino acids. CDR1 and CDR2 (germline): MNHEY, SMNVEV (reference sequence). V was trimmed by 6 bases and J by 4 bases, leaving 16 bases between them. This CDR3 reads CASRAGTKTYNEQFF. In DNA form, the CDR3 reads TGTGCCAGCAGGGCGGGGACAAAGACTTACAATGAGCAGTTCTTC.

This clonotype showed up just a few times. The chain employs TRBV3-1 and TRBJ2-3; TRBD2 is a possible D gene (5 bases). Germline lookup yields CDR1 LGHDT and CDR2 YNNKEL (reference sequence). The CDR3 consists of 13 residues. Trimming pared 6 bases from V and 2 bases from J, leaving 9 bases between. DNA for the CDR3: TGTGCCAGCAGTTTTCTAGCCACAGATACGCAGTATTTT. Encoded protein: CASSFLATDTQYF.

The chain couples TRBV7-2 to TRBJ2-5; D tentatively reads TRBD1 or TRBD2 (6 bases each). The CDR3 is 14 residues long. Germline V gene sequence: CDR1 SGHTA, CDR2 FQGNSA. V shed 5 bases and J shed 5 bases, with 15 bases lying between them. The CDR3 DNA follows: TGTGCCAGCAGCATATTCGGGGGCCCGGAGACCCAGTACTTC. Translating it yields CASSIFGGPETQYF.

This clonotype has a single count. Germline is not matched at one junction end, which may reflect a read error. This sequence joins TRBV3-1 and TRBJ1-6, with D possibly being TRBD1 (5 bases). The CDR3 extends over 15 amino acids. CDR1 LGHDT and CDR2 YNNKEL come from the germline V gene (reference sequence). The CDR3 reads CASRDERGNGSPPHF. CDR3 in DNA: TGTGCCAGCAGAGACGAACGGGGGAACGGTTCACCCCCCCACTTT. Drawing the rest from reference TRBV3-1 and TRBJ1-6, the complete variable domain is DTAVSQTPKYLVTQMGNDKSIKCEQNLGHDTMYWYKQDSKKFLKIMFSYNNKELIINETVPNRFSPKSPDKAHLNLHINSLELGDSAVYFCASRDERGNGSPPHFGNGTRLTVT.

This clonotype showed up just a few times. J is TRBJ1-2 and V is TRBV7-2; TRBD1 matches at 7 bases. Trimming cost V 5 bases and J 0 bases; bases outside gene matches: 6. The V gene's germline CDR1 is SGHTA and CDR2 FQGNSA. The CDR3 is made up of 15 amino acids. CDR3 DNA: TGTGCCAGCAGCCTTTGGGACAGTGCTAACTATGGCTACACCTTC. Translation: CASSLWDSANYGYTF.

The V and J genes are TRBV20-1 and TRBJ1-1; TRBD1 might be the D (5 bases). V dropped 8 bases and J dropped 5 bases, with 18 bases sitting between them. The CDR3 consists of 13 residues. Germline CDR1 DFQATT, CDR2 SNEGSKA (reference sequence). This CDR3 reads CSCPRPGPTEAFF. As DNA, the CDR3 is TGCAGTTGCCCCAGGCCGGGGCCTACTGAAGCTTTCTTT.

In this sample, this clonotype turned up many times. V usage is TRBV7-8 and J usage is TRBJ2-1; D not certain. CDR1 and CDR2 (germline): SGHVS, FQNEAQ. The CDR3 is made up of 14 amino acids. The V gene lost 4 bases and the J gene lost 8 bases, with 15 bases spanning the gap. As DNA, the CDR3 is TGTGCCAGCAGCTCACTCGTAGGGAAGGATGAGCAGTTCTTC. Its translation: CASSSLVGKDEQFF.

The chain couples TRBV7-2 to TRBJ1-1; no reliable D call. The V end was cut by 1 base, the J end by 8 bases, with 11 bases between. This CDR3 comprises 13 residues. Germline-derived CDR1 and CDR2 are SGHTA and FQGNSA. CDR3 in DNA: TGTGCCAGCAGCTTAGTTTTCGACGCCGAAGCTTTCTTT. Protein: CASSLVFDAEAFF.